The 11 T cell receptor beta chains in this list originate from one sample, sequenced in a study of regulatory T cells in long-lasting Graves disease. The authors built TCR beta libraries using iRepertoire HTBI primers and Arm-PCR of CDR3 regions. One entry per CDR3 protein, called by TCRdb with MiXCR from the multiplex PCR reads. This repertoire shows about 450,000 distinct CDR3 sequences, roughly a quarter found once; its top ten account for about 27%. This sample's time point: persistent/refractory GD, antithyroid drugs over 5 years with positive TRAb. With RNA extracted from PBMCs as input, the TCR library was made. The sample consisted of peripheral blood mononuclear cells (PBMCs), taken when the disease was refractory, from a patient treated with antithyroid drugs. The source is a female donor with Graves disease.

This clonotype was seen a handful of times. The chain couples TRBV3-1 to TRBJ2-5, with 9 bases matching TRBD1. The germline gives CDR1 LGHDT, CDR2 YNNKEL (reference sequence). After removal of 2 bases from V and 7 bases from J, the junction contained 5 bases not matched to a gene. The CDR3 has 14 residues. CDR3 sequence: CASSQPGQGGTQYF. The CDR3, as DNA: TGTGCCAGCAGCCAACCGGGACAGGGAGGGACCCAGTACTTC.

This chain links TRBV20-1 with TRBJ2-4, with unresolved D. V was cut by 5 bases and J by 0 bases, with 8 bases left in between. The germline CDR1 and CDR2 sequences are DFQATT and SNEGSKA (reference sequence). CDR3 size: 13 residues. The CDR3 DNA follows: TGCAGTGCTTTCGACCTAGCCAAAAACATTCAGTACTTC. Encoded protein: CSAFDLAKNIQYF.

This clonotype came up a few times. The chain links TRBV20-1 to TRBJ2-4; D may be TRBD2 (5 bases). This CDR3 has 13 residues. Germline V gene lookup returns CDR1 DFQATT and CDR2 SNEGSKA (reference sequence). V lost 5 bases and J 1 base, leaving 9 bases between the germline ends. CDR3 region: CSAQQRAKNIQYF. CDR3 in DNA: TGCAGTGCTCAGCAGCGGGCCAAAAACATTCAGTACTTC.

The chain recombines TRBV7-9 with TRBJ2-7, with D uncertain. Trimming left V 6 bases short and J 0 bases short, with 6 bases between. Germline CDR1 SEHNR, CDR2 FQNEAQ (reference sequence). This CDR3 spans 12 amino acids. The chain's CDR3 is CASRVGSYEQYF. The CDR3, as DNA: TGTGCCAGCAGGGTTGGCTCCTACGAGCAGTACTTC.

The chain couples TRBV6-1 to TRBJ1-2; D call uncertain. Trimming left V 7 bases short and J 4 bases short, with 13 bases between. The CDR3 has 13 residues. Germline V CDR1 and CDR2: MNHNS, SASEGT. The CDR3 bases are TGTGCCAGCACCCAAGGTTATAGCTATGGCTACACCTTC. Residues: CASTQGYSYGYTF.

The chain combines TRBV20-1 with TRBJ2-7; D is possibly TRBD1 or TRBD2 (6 bases each). The germline V gene has CDR1 DFQATT and CDR2 SNEGSKA (reference sequence). With 6 bases removed from V and 6 bases from J, the gap between germline ends came to 15 bases. The CDR3 covers 12 residues. CDR3 region: CSASRGGGEQYF. The CDR3 coding sequence is TGCAGTGCAAGCAGGGGAGGCGGCGAGCAGTACTTC.

This clonotype was counted between two and nine times. The chain employs TRBV10-3 and TRBJ1-1; TRBD1 is a possible D gene (5 bases). Germline V CDR1 and CDR2: ENHRY, SYGVKD. The V gene lost 7 bases and the J gene lost 4 bases, with 10 bases spanning the gap. The CDR3 length is 12 residues. DNA of the CDR3: TGTGCCATCACGGGGGATGGCACTGAAGCTTTCTTT. It translates to CAITGDGTEAFF.

This clonotype was counted at least ten times. V and J are TRBV2 and TRBJ1-5; no clear D. V was cut by 7 bases and J by 0 bases, with 10 bases left in between. Germline lookup yields CDR1 SNHLY and CDR2 FYNNEI. The CDR3 consists of 14 residues. In DNA, the CDR3 is TGTGCCAGCACAGTTTTTGATAGCAATCAGCCCCAGCATTTT. This encodes CASTVFDSNQPQHF.

This clonotype has at least ten counts. This chain uses TRBV11-2 with TRBJ2-2; D possibly corresponds to TRBD1 (5 bases). The germline gives CDR1 SGHAT, CDR2 FQNNGV. V lost 0 bases and J 4 bases, leaving 9 bases between the germline ends. The CDR3 extends over 15 amino acids. The CDR3 region is CASSLEGARTGELFF. The CDR3 nucleotides are TGTGCCAGCAGCTTAGAAGGGGCTCGCACCGGGGAGCTGTTTTTT.

The gene calls are TRBV30 and TRBJ1-1; D might be TRBD1 (6 bases). The CDR3 loop spans 14 amino acids. CDR1 GTSNPN and CDR2 SVGIG come from the germline V gene (reference sequence). The ends were cut back, 2 bases at V and 0 bases at J, with 10 bases in the middle. The CDR3 nucleotides read TGTGCCTGGAGTCCTCAGGGGCTGAACACTGAAGCTTTCTTT. It specifies CAWSPQGLNTEAFF. Based on the CDR3 plus reference TRBV30 and TRBJ1-1, the full variable domain is SQTIHQWPATLVQPVGSPLSLECTVEGTSNPNLYWYRQAAGRGLQLLFYSVGIGQISSEVPQNLSASRPQDRQFILSSKKLLLSDSGFYLCAWSPQGLNTEAFFGQGTRLTVV.

Ten or more counts support this clonotype. V and J are TRBV5-6 and TRBJ2-5; a possible D gene is TRBD2 (5 bases). The CDR3 spans 14 residues. V was shortened by 2 bases and J by 2 bases, with 10 bases between the two germline ends. Germline lookup yields CDR1 SGHDT and CDR2 YYEEEE. The CDR3 DNA sequence: TGTGCCAGCAGCTTTCGGGGAAGACAAGAGACCCAGTACTTC. Translating it yields CASSFRGRQETQYF.